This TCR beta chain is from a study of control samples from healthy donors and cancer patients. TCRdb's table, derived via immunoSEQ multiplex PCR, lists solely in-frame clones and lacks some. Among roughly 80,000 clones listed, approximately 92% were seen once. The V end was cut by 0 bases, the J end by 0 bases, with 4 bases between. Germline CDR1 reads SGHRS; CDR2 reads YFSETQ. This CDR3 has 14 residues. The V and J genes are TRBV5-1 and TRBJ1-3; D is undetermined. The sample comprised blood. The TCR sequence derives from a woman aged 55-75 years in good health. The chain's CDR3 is CASSLDLSGNTIYF. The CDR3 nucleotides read TGCGCCAGCAGCTTGGACCTCTCTGGAAACACCATATATTTT. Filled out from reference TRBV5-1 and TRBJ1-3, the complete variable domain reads KAGVTQTPRYLIKTRGQQVTLSCSPISGHRSVSWYQQTPGQGLQFLFEYFSETQRNKGNFPGRFSGRQFSNSRSEMNVSTLELGDSALYLCASSLDLSGNTIYFGEGSWLTVV.